The present T cell receptor beta chain was sequenced within a study of Ad26.COV2.S vaccination and SARS-CoV-2 variants. Noted treatment: around 19 received Ad26.COV2.S at low or high dose, single or two shots; 5 received placebo; per-sample allocation not given. The samples were gathered on day 63 after the first injection of vaccine or placebo. The table came from immunoSEQ multiplex PCR; TCRdb's copy has only in-frame clones and leaves some out. Of some 400,000 clones listed, about 89% are singletons. This TCR was recovered from a person aged 18 to 65 who received the Ad26.COV2.S COVID-19 vaccine or a placebo. Material: peripheral blood, obtained in a trial of Ad26.COV2.S vaccine versus placebo.

The CDR3 loop is CSVKVDRGYEQYF. CDR3 DNA sequence: TGCAGCGTTAAGGTGGACAGGGGCTACGAGCAGTACTTC. This chain links TRBV29-1 with TRBJ2-7; TRBD1 matches at 9 bases. Germline V lookup: CDR1 SQVTM, CDR2 ANQGSEA. There are 13 residues in the CDR3. The ends lost 5 bases at V and 3 bases at J; junction bases unmatched: 5.